This TCR beta chain was sequenced during a study of neurological immune-mediated disorders (dated by TCRdb to the late 2010s). Regarding the research as a whole: Peripheral blood TCR-beta repertoires from patients with HTLV-I-associated myelopathy (HAM/TSP), patients with multiple sclerosis, and healthy controls were compared in the study using UMI-based sequencing. The roughly 100 TCR-beta libraries covered PBMC samples along with longitudinal samples, technical triplicates, and paired sorted CD4+ and CD8+ T-cell subsets. Technical triplicate libraries were sequenced to precisely calculate how much the frequency of each individual clone varied. The cohort comprised approximately 67 subjects: some 14 HAM/TSP patients, 35 or so multiple sclerosis patients and about 20 healthy controls.

cDNA was synthesized by template-switch 5'RACE using a primer carrying a 10-nucleotide random unique molecular identifier by which each TCR transcript was tagged. Over 170 million TCR-beta sequences, covering 15-18 subjects, were produced in each sequencing run. The RNeasy kit was used to extract total RNA. The KAPA Real-time Library Amplification kit was used to amplify TCR-beta VDJ regions with primers targeting the TCR constant region and the 5'RACE anchor. Sample indexes and Illumina adaptors were added in a first PCR, and a second PCR then increased library yield. After Ampure bead purification, the TCR product of roughly 650 bp was size-selected on a 2% E-gel SizeSelection system. Before pooling, library quality was checked on a Bioanalyzer, concentration was measured with Qubit, and libraries were quantified with the Kapa Library Quantification kit. Libraries were sequenced paired-end 2 x 150 bp on an Illumina HiSeq 2500. To increase sequence diversity, roughly 24-32% phiX was spiked into each library pool. The source study handled its data this way. The quality-filtered reads were processed with the UMI-based MiGEC pipeline, whose error correction step removed more than 80% of the raw TCR sequences. VDJ genes were aligned to IMGT germline references, and each clonotype was defined by a unique CDR3 amino acid sequence together with V-J genes. Clonal expansion, Shannon diversity, and CDR3 relatedness (CalcPairwiseDistances, ClusterSamples) were evaluated with VDJtools, and phylogenetic trees were built with CLCbio workbench. A clone was classed as expanded if it had 8 or more unique UMIs, a cutoff based on coefficient-of-variation modelling across technical triplicates. TCRdb handled the public reads itself, with Q25 trimming in fastp and clone calling in MiXCR, and kept productive beta chains. Identical CDR3 proteins give one entry, which carries the most common genes and DNA. The V and J calls here are based on TCRdb, not the publication. In this sample the table shows about 59,000 distinct CDR3 sequences, less than 25% of which occur a single time. Of the sample, roughly 4.5% falls within the top ten clones.

The time point tag for this specimen amounts to: technical triplicate 2. For the unsorted PBMC libraries, 2 million PBMCs were stored in RNAlater at -80 degrees C until RNA extraction and were used to generate the libraries. PBMCs were separated from peripheral blood using Ficoll-Hypaque density gradient centrifugation and then cryopreserved in liquid nitrogen. Study-level results and caveats: TCR clonal expansion was highest in HAM/TSP patients and lowest in MS patients, with MS patients falling below even healthy controls. No identical CDR3 amino acid sequences were shared among expanded clones across subjects, suggesting private TCR-beta repertoires in all groups.

This clonotype was detected many times. Its antigen has not been determined. There are no base qualities to consult, and no much larger clone falls within one base. Per the germline V gene, MNHNS is the CDR1 and SASEGT is the CDR2. Unmatched junction bases come to 11, with V trimmed by 6 bases and J by 8 bases. From the cysteine up to the phenylalanine, the CDR3 has a length of 14 residues. Just the 42-base CDR3 DNA is kept, in frame starting at base 1. In this chain, TRBV6-1 is recombined with TRBJ1-2; TRBD1 aligns with 8 central bases. This clonotype was sampled from a man in his sixties with HTLV-1-associated myelopathy (HAM/TSP). Source material: PBMCs. The DNA sequence follows: TGTGCCAGCAGGTTTAGGACAGGGCTGTCGGGCTACACCTTC. Translated, it reads CASRFRTGLSGYTF.